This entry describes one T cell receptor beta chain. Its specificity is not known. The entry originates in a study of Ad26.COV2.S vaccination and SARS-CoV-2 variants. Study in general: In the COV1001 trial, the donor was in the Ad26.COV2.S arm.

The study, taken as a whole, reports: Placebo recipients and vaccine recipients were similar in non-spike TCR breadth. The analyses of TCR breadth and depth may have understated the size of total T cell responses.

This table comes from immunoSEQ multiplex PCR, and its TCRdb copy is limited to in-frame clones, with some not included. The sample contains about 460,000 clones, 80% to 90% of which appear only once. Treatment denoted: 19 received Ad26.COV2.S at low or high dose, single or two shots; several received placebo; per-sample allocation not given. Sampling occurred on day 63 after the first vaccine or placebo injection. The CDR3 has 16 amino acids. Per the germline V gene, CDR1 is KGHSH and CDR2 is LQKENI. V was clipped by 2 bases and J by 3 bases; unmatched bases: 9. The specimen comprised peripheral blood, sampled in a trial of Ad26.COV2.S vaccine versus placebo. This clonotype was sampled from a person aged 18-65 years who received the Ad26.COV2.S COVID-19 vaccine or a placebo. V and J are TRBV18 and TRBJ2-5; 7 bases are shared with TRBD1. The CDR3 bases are TGTGCCAGCTCACCATCAAATCCGGGACAGAAAGAGACCCAGTACTTC. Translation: CASSPSNPGQKETQYF.